The 21 T cell receptor beta chains given below trace back to one sample, sequenced in a study of prognosis after radiotherapy for stage I lung cancer. Two-round multiplex PCR on genomic DNA was the method by which TCR beta CDR3 was amplified. Every TRBV and TRBJ gene had its own specific primer in first-round PCR. TCRdb independently ran MiXCR on the multiplex PCR reads; one entry per CDR3 protein. The table shows 9,500 to 12,000 distinct CDR3 sequences, with over 35% occurring only once. This specimen was PBMCs, taken before or after stereotactic body radiation therapy (not recorded which). Every receptor here comes from a donor over 45 with non-small cell lung cancer.

With respect to this clonotype: One end of the junction is discordant with germline, which a read error may explain. V usage is TRBV7-3 and J usage is TRBJ2-2, with 10 bases aligning to TRBD2. Germline values: CDR1 SGHTA, CDR2 FQGTGA. The CDR3 spans 17 residues. CDR3 nucleotides: TGTGCCAACAGCCAGGGGGGACTAGCGAATAACACCGGGGAGCTGTTTTTT. It codes for CANSQGGLANNTGELFF.

Concerning this clonotype itself: A read error is likely here: a far larger clone is one base away. The chain links TRBV10-2 to TRBJ2-7; maybe TRBD2 (5 bases). CDR1 and CDR2 from the germline V gene are WSHSY and SAAADI. V dropped 8 bases and J dropped 7 bases, with 24 bases sitting between them. CDR3 length: 15 residues. The CDR3 loop reads CASGVGGYSYNEQYF. Here the CDR3 DNA reads TGCGCCAGCGGAGTAGGAGGATATAGTTACAATGAGCAGTACTTC.

In its sample, this clonotype was seen once. A far larger clone lies a single base away; this is likely a read error. The chain is built from TRBV19 and TRBJ2-7; a weak D match, TRBD1 (5 bases). The V gene's germline CDR1 is LNHDA and CDR2 SQIVND (reference sequence). This CDR3 contains 16 residues. V lost 3 bases, J lost 7 bases, and 22 bases lay in between. The DNA of the CDR3 is TGTGCCAGTAGTATCTACCTCCGAGACAGCAACAATGAGCAGTACTTC. Its translation: CASSIYLRDSNNEQYF.

A few counts support this clonotype. A far larger clone is one nucleotide away, so this likely arose from a read error. This sequence joins TRBV6-9 and TRBJ1-1; no clear D. Germline CDR1 is MNHGY and CDR2 is SVAAGI. The CDR3 loop spans 14 amino acids. V lost 3 bases and J lost 3, with 11 bases in between. The CDR3: CASSYFSMDTEAFF. The CDR3 DNA is TGTGCCAGCAGTTACTTCAGCATGGACACTGAAGCTTTCTTT.

This clonotype is deemed medium-sized (0.01 to 0.1%). Here the CDR3 reads CASSRGLAGNEQFF. CDR3 nucleotide sequence: TGTGCCAGTAGTAGGGGACTAGCGGGCAATGAGCAGTTCTTC. The gene calls are TRBV19 and TRBJ2-1; 12 positions match TRBD2. Germline V gives CDR1 LNHDA, CDR2 SQIVND (reference sequence). The J segment lost 6 bases and the V segment lost 4 bases, leaving 1 base of the junction unmatched. The CDR3 spans 14 residues. Supplemented by reference TRBV19 and TRBJ2-1, the full variable domain reads DGGITQSPKYLFRKEGQNVTLSCEQNLNHDAMYWYRQDPGQGLRLIYYSQIVNDFQKGDIAEGYSVSREKKESFPLTVTSAQKNPTAFYLCASSRGLAGNEQFFGPGTRLTVL.

This clonotype was found many times. This chain connects TRBV6-9 to TRBJ2-7; D is unresolved. The CDR3 sequence is 12 residues long. The V and J ends lost 4 bases and 7 bases respectively, with 11 bases between them. The V gene's germline CDR1 is MNHGY and CDR2 SVAAGI. CDR3 loop: CASSSPPREQYF. DNA for the CDR3: TGTGCCAGCAGTTCCCCCCCCCGGGAGCAGTACTTC.

This clonotype was observed at least ten times. V is TRBV19 and J is TRBJ1-2; 7 bases agree with TRBD1. The CDR3 extends over 14 amino acids. Trimming took 3 bases from V and 5 from J; bases not matched to a gene: 6. Germline lookup yields CDR1 LNHDA and CDR2 SQIVND (reference sequence). The CDR3 DNA sequence: TGTGCCAGTAGTATGCCAGACAGGGTTTATGGCTACACCTTC. Translation: CASSMPDRVYGYTF.

This clonotype is medium-sized. J is TRBJ1-5 and V is TRBV12-3 or TRBV12-4; 8 bases are a match to TRBD1. This CDR3 comprises 14 residues. Losses at the gene ends were 6 bases for V and 6 bases for J; bases not matched to a gene: 7. CDR3 DNA: TGTGCCAGCAGGGAGACAGGGGCGGGTCAGCCCCAGCATTTT. Translation gives CASRETGAGQPQHF.

This clonotype was recorded a few times. The chain's CDR3 is CASSQVMDGVQYF. CDR3 bases: TGCGCCAGCAGCCAAGTTATGGACGGAGTCCAGTACTTC. The chain recombines TRBV4-1 with TRBJ2-7, with D unclear. CDR1 MGHRA and CDR2 YSYEKL come from the germline V gene. V lost 1 base to trimming and J lost 10 bases, with 14 bases between them. The CDR3 totals 13 residues.

J is TRBJ1-6 and V is TRBV9; 10 nucleotides line up with TRBD1. Per germline, CDR1 SGDLS and CDR2 YYNGEE. J lost 11 bases, V lost 3 bases, and 14 bases had no gene match. This CDR3 is built from 17 residues. The CDR3 bases are TGTGCCAGCAGCGCATACTCCGGGGGACAGGGGAATCCACCCCTCCACTTT. This encodes CASSAYSGGQGNPPLHF.

Worth noting for this clonotype: Given the absence of the conserved phenylalanine or tryptophan at the CDR3 end, a read error is likely. The DNA is left out, because the CDR3 cannot be placed on it with certainty; the CDR3 is given as TCRdb lists it. The chain has TRBV19 and TRBJ2-3. The CDR3 adds up to 11 amino acids, both ends counted. Germline V lookup: CDR1 LNHDA, CDR2 SQIVND (reference sequence). The CDR3 sequence: CASKLGDTRYL.

As for this clonotype: It is likely a read error: a sequence one base away is far more abundant. V usage is TRBV27 and J usage is TRBJ1-6; perhaps TRBD1 as D (6 bases). The CDR3 is 15 residues long. V lost 5 bases to trimming and J lost 5 bases, with 13 bases between them. The germline gives CDR1 MNHEY, CDR2 SMNVEV (reference sequence). CDR3 protein: CASSEWGHHNSPLHF. The CDR3 nucleotides read TGTGCCAGCAGTGAATGGGGGCACCATAATTCACCCCTCCACTTT.

Ten or more counts support this clonotype. This rearrangement joins TRBV10-2 to TRBJ2-1; TRBD2 matches at 12 bases. The CDR3 is made up of 15 amino acids. Germline CDR1 WSHSY, CDR2 SAAADI. The junction had 5 bases not matched to a gene; V was cut back by 4 bases and J by 7 bases. The CDR3 DNA is TGCGCCAGCAGTGGGCCTAGCGGGAGGGCAAATGAGCAGTTCTTC. Translating gives CASSGPSGRANEQFF.

In the case of this clonotype: A read error is possible here, since a much larger clone lies one base away. This sequence joins TRBV7-2 and TRBJ1-4, with a weak D call TRBD1 (5 bases). This CDR3 is 14 amino acids long. In germline, CDR1 is SGHTA, CDR2 FQGNSA. Written as DNA, the CDR3 is TGTGCCAACAGCCCGGGGGGGGTACTTGAAAAACTGTTTTTT. Translation: CANSPGGVLEKLFF.

This clonotype rates as medium-sized. This chain joins TRBV28 and TRBJ2-7, with no clear D. Between the trimmed V and J ends, which lost 1 base and 4 bases, there was a span of 11 bases. The CDR3 has 14 amino acids. Per the germline V gene, CDR1 is MDHEN and CDR2 is SYDVKM. CDR3 nucleotide sequence: TGTGCCAGCAGTTTATCCCACCCCTCATACGAGCAGTACTTC. This gives the protein CASSLSHPSYEQYF.

This clonotype was seen ten or more times. The chain employs TRBV15 and TRBJ1-2, with 10 nucleotides matching TRBD1. The V and J ends lost 2 bases and 5 bases, in that order; junction bases with no gene match: 11. The CDR3 length is 17 residues. Germline V gene data show CDR1 as LNHNV and CDR2 as YYDKDF (reference sequence). This chain's CDR3 is CATSRKRTGGKGYGYTF. CDR3 DNA sequence: TGTGCCACCAGCAGAAAGCGGACAGGGGGGAAGGGTTATGGCTACACCTTC.

In its sample, this clonotype was seen many times. The chain uses TRBV7-9 and TRBJ2-2; weak D call: TRBD1 (6 bases). Trimming cost V 11 bases and J 5 bases, with 24 bases left between them. The germline V gene has CDR1 SEHNR and CDR2 FQNEAQ (reference sequence). CDR3 size: 16 residues. CDR3 nucleotides: TGTGCCGGGTGGGACACAAACCTTGGGGAGACCGGGGAGCTGTTTTTT. It yields the protein CAGWDTNLGETGELFF.

In this sample, this clonotype turned up many times. The CDR3 loop is CASSFTSGSYNEQFF. CDR3 bases: TGTGCCAGCAGTTTCACTAGCGGCTCCTACAATGAGCAGTTCTTC. J is TRBJ2-1 and V is TRBV6-5; 8 nucleotides agree with TRBD2. The ends lost 4 bases at V and 0 bases at J; junction bases unmatched: 2. Germline V gene sequence: CDR1 MNHEY, CDR2 SVGAGI. The CDR3 loop spans 15 amino acids.

This clonotype came up many times. The rearrangement joins TRBV18 to TRBJ2-3, with D hard to call. This CDR3 region has 15 residues. V lost 2 bases and J lost 0, with 9 bases in between. Germline lookup yields CDR1 KGHSH and CDR2 LQKENI. CDR3 DNA: TGTGCCAGCTCACCAGCAGTTGCTAGCACAGATACGCAGTATTTT. Its translation is CASSPAVASTDTQYF.

This clonotype was picked up one time. The genes are TRBV5-1 and TRBJ1-1; D is perhaps TRBD1 (6 bases). The CDR3 runs 15 residues. Germline V gene lookup returns CDR1 SGHRS and CDR2 YFSETQ. The V and J ends lost 4 bases and 1 base respectively, with 14 bases between them. The CDR3 reads CASSPRTVQNTEAFF. The CDR3 coding sequence is TGCGCCAGCAGCCCACGGACAGTCCAGAACACTGAAGCTTTCTTT.

In its sample, this clonotype was seen many times. This chain uses TRBV7-9 with TRBJ1-2; D ambiguous. The germline gives CDR1 SEHNR, CDR2 FQNEAQ (reference sequence). The CDR3 is 12 amino acids. Trimming cost V 0 bases and J 10 bases, with 9 bases left between them. The CDR3 here is CASSLANRDYTF. The DNA for the CDR3 is TGTGCCAGCAGCTTAGCCAATCGTGACTACACCTTC.